This is a list of T cell receptor beta chains from one sample in a study of shared clonotypes between healthy human individuals. The protocol was immunoSEQ multiplex PCR, while the TCRdb copy is restricted to in-frame clones and leaves out a portion. The sample lists over 1.5 million clones, 95% to 99% occurring once. Sequenced material: naive CD4+ T cells sorted from blood. The receptor set was obtained from a young man in good health. Each CDR3 is given with its conserved first and last residue. A D gene is named only where the DNA matches it firmly. Not every row has a clone size; where given, it reads once, few, many or a size class.

>.|TRBD2|TRBV15|TRBJ2-2
CATSREMTSAGELFF
TGTGCCACCAGCAGAGAAATGACTAGCGCGGGGGAGCTGTTTTTT
>.|TRBD1|TRBV18|TRBJ1-1
CASSSTGADTEAFF
TGTGCCAGCTCGTCGACAGGGGCCGACACTGAAGCTTTCTTT
>.|TRBD2|TRBV14|TRBJ2-1
CASSPNRLAGVNNEQFF
TGTGCCAGCAGCCCCAATAGACTAGCGGGAGTAAACAATGAGCAGTTCTTC
>.|.|TRBV10-3|TRBJ2-6
CAISVNGANVLTF
TGTGCCATCAGTGTGAACGGGGCCAACGTCCTGACTTTC
>.|TRBD2|TRBV12-5|TRBJ2-1
CASGYASGSRGEQFF
TGTGCTAGTGGTTACGCTAGCGGGAGTCGGGGTGAGCAGTTCTTC
>.|TRBD1|TRBV6-1|TRBJ2-3
CASLRDRSTDTQYF
TGTGCATCACTCCGGGACAGAAGCACAGATACGCAGTATTTT
>.|.|TRBV18|TRBJ1-2
CASSPEGTGNYGYTF
TGTGCCAGCTCACCCGAGGGTACAGGGAACTATGGCTACACCTTC
>.|.|TRBV9|TRBJ2-7
CASSVGDGRTYEQYF
TGTGCCAGCAGCGTAGGTGACGGGAGAACCTACGAGCAGTACTTC
>.|.|TRBV10-3|TRBJ1-1
CAISESTVNTEAFF
TGTGCCATCAGTGAGTCGACCGTGAACACTGAAGCTTTCTTT
>once|TRBD1|TRBV6-4|TRBJ1-1
CASPQTRTGGLNTEAFF
TGTGCCAGCCCCCAAACCCGGACAGGGGGCTTGAACACTGAAGCTTTCTTT